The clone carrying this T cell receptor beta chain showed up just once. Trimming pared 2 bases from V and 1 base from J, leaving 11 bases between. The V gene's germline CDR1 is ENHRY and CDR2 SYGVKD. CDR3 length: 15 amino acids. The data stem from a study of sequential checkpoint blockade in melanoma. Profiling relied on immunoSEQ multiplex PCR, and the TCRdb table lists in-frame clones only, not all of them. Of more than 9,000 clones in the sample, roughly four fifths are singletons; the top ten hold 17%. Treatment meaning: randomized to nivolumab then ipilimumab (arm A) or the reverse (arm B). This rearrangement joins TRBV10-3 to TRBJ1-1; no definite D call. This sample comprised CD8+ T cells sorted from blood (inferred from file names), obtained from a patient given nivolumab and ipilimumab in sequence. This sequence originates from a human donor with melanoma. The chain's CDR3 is CAISEGSPGNTEAFF. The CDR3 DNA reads TGTGCCATCAGTGAGGGGTCCCCAGGGAACACTGAAGCTTTCTTT.